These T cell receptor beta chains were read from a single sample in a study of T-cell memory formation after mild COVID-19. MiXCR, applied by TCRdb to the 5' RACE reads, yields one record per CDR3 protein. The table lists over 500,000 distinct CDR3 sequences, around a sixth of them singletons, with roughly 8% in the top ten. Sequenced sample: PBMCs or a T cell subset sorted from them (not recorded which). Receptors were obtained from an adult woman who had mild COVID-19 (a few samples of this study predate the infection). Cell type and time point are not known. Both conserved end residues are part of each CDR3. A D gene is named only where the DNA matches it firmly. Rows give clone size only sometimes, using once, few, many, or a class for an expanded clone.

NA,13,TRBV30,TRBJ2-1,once,TGTGCCTGGGGAAGCGGTTTCTACAATGAGCAGTTCTTC,CAWGSGFYNEQFF
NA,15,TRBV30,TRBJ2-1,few,TGTGCCTGGAGTGTACAAGGGCTTACCTACAATGAGCAGTTCTTC,CAWSVQGLTYNEQFF
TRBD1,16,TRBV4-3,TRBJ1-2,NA,TGCGCCAGCAGCCCTACAATAAGGGGACAGTTCTATGGCTACACCTTC,CASSPTIRGQFYGYTF
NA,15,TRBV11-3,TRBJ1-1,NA,TGTGCCAGCAGCTTAAGCCTGGCAGCGAGCACTGAAGCTTTCTTT,CASSLSLAASTEAFF
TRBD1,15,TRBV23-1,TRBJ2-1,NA,TGCGCCCGTGGACAGGGGCCTGTACAATACAATGAGCAGTTATTC,CARGQGPVQYNEQLF
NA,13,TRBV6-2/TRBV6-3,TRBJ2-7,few,TGTGCCAGCAGAAACGGACTTGTGTACGAGCAGTACTTC,CASRNGLVYEQYF
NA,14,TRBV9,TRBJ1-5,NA,TGTGCCAGCAGCGCGGAGGGCGGGCATCAGCCCCAGCATTTT,CASSAEGGHQPQHF
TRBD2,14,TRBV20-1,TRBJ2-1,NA,TGCAGTGCTCCGACTAGCGGGAGCTGGCATGAGCAGTTCTTC,CSAPTSGSWHEQFF
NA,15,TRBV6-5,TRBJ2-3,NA,TGTGCCAGCAGTAGATCAGGGGGGGCGGCAGATACGCAGTATTTT,CASSRSGGAADTQYF
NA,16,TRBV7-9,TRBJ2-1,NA,TGTGCCAGCAGCGCCCGCAGCGGTTCCTCCTACAATGAGCAGTTCTTC,CASSARSGSSYNEQFF
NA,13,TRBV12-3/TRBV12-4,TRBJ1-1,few,TGTGCCAGCTCCGAGACGGTGGAAATTGAAGCTTTCTTT,CASSETVEIEAFF
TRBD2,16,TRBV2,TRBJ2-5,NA,TGTGCCAGCAGTAAAGGACTAGCGGGGGGCTCGGAGACCCAGTACTTC,CASSKGLAGGSETQYF
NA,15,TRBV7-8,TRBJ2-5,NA,TGTGCCAGCAGCCATGATCGGGACTACCAAGAGACCCAGTACTTC,CASSHDRDYQETQYF
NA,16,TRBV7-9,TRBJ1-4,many,TGTGCCAGCAGCCGAGCTTTTGAACAGGCTAATGAAAAACTGTTTTTT,CASSRAFEQANEKLFF
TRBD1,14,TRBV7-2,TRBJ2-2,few,TGTGCCAGCAGCAAGATGACAGGGCCCGGGGAGCTGTTTTTT,CASSKMTGPGELFF
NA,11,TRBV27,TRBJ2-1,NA,TGTGCCAGCACCGTGGGTGTCACGCAGTTCTTC,CASTVGVTQFF
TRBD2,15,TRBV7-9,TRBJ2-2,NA,TGTGCCAGCAGCTTTTCTAGCGGAGCCACCGGGGAGCTGTTTTTT,CASSFSSGATGELFF
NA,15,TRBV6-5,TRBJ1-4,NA,TGTGCCAGCAGTTACTCTAGGGCTGCAAATGAAAAACTGTTTTTT,CASSYSRAANEKLFF
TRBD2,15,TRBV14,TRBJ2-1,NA,TGTGCCAGCAGCCAATTCTGGGAGGGCCCCAATGAGCAGTTCTTC,CASSQFWEGPNEQFF